The clone carrying this TCR beta chain was counted a single time. Its antigen is still unknown. The junction had 18 bases not matched to a gene; V was cut back by 5 bases and J by 7 bases. This CDR3 contains 18 residues. Germline loops: CDR1 SGDLS, CDR2 YYNGEE. This record comes from a study of long-term antiretroviral therapy in people with HIV. Every donor had one or more pre-ART and two or more post-ART PBMC samples. Version v3.0 of the immunoSEQ assay was performed at survey level. Sequencing used immunoSEQ multiplex PCR; TCRdb keeps in-frame clones, though not all of them. Among more than 15,000 clones listed, approximately 80% were seen once. Whole-study results and caveats: In the period from the mid-2000s to the late 2010s, blood was collected, possibly under older ART regimens. Versus controls, repertoires in people with HIV had narrower CDR3 length ranges. Information on adherence to ART, viral resistance or therapy changes was unavailable.

The chain uses TRBV9 and TRBJ2-1; 10 nucleotides agree with TRBD1. This material consisted of unsorted PBMCs, taken 0.3 years after starting antiretroviral therapy. The origin of this receptor is a man aged 18 to 29 with HIV. The CDR3 here is CASRGGFRDRGGGNEQFF. The CDR3 region has the DNA TGTGCCAGCAGAGGGGGATTTAGGGACAGGGGTGGTGGGAATGAGCAGTTCTTC.